A selection of T cell receptor beta chains follows, all from one sample in a study of blood T cells in healthy people across ages. TCRdb reprocessed the 5' RACE reads with MiXCR, giving one entry per CDR3 protein. Seen here are hundreds of thousands of distinct CDR3 sequences, about 32% observed once, and the top ten hold 15%. The specimen sequenced was blood. Receptor source: a woman of 80 years or more in good health. The conserved cysteine and the conserved F or W are not part of the CDR3 here. Fields, in order: J gene, CDR3 length, V gene, CDR3 protein.

j_gene: TRBJ1-4; len: 11; v_gene: TRBV25-1; CDR3aa: ASSAVWREKLF
j_gene: TRBJ2-1; len: 11; v_gene: TRBV29-1; CDR3aa: SVVSPGPNEQF
j_gene: TRBJ2-1; len: 11; v_gene: TRBV4-1; CDR3aa: ASSQERAYEQF
j_gene: TRBJ1-1; len: 12; v_gene: TRBV7-2; CDR3aa: ASSPMASGTEAF
j_gene: TRBJ2-1; len: 13; v_gene: TRBV5-1; CDR3aa: ASSLTLESYNEQF
j_gene: TRBJ2-1; len: 13; v_gene: TRBV9; CDR3aa: ASSVGLADPNEQF
j_gene: TRBJ2-1; len: 11; v_gene: TRBV5-1; CDR3aa: ASSPLLGNEQF
j_gene: TRBJ1-5; len: 12; v_gene: TRBV6-1; CDR3aa: ASSDSPGFQPQH
j_gene: TRBJ1-1; len: 10; v_gene: TRBV20-1; CDR3aa: SADRVASGAF
j_gene: TRBJ2-3; len: 14; v_gene: TRBV3-1; CDR3aa: ASSQVSSGETDTQY
j_gene: TRBJ2-1; len: 10; v_gene: TRBV6-1; CDR3aa: ASSETVREQF
j_gene: TRBJ1-3; len: 13; v_gene: TRBV6-1; CDR3aa: ASSERTAEGNTIY
j_gene: TRBJ2-1; len: 13; v_gene: TRBV7-6; CDR3aa: ASSLTGNPYNEQF
j_gene: TRBJ1-5; len: 16; v_gene: TRBV6-1; CDR3aa: ASSPSGTGIGNNQPQH
j_gene: TRBJ2-1; len: 13; v_gene: TRBV7-8; CDR3aa: ASSLPGAISNEQF
j_gene: TRBJ1-5; len: 10; v_gene: TRBV3-1; CDR3aa: ASSQEGLPQH
j_gene: TRBJ1-6; len: 14; v_gene: TRBV27; CDR3aa: ASSLTKDRYNSPLH
j_gene: TRBJ1-5; len: 13; v_gene: TRBV7-7; CDR3aa: ASSPGVGPNQPQH
j_gene: TRBJ2-3; len: 10; v_gene: TRBV7-9; CDR3aa: ASSARSDTQY
j_gene: TRBJ1-2; len: 11; v_gene: TRBV6-6; CDR3aa: ASKGQQGDGYT
j_gene: TRBJ1-6; len: 12; v_gene: TRBV27; CDR3aa: ASGFVEVNSPLH
j_gene: TRBJ1-1; len: 12; v_gene: TRBV14; CDR3aa: ASSQDGRGPEAF
j_gene: TRBJ1-3; len: 13; v_gene: TRBV7-8; CDR3aa: ASSRTGYSGNTIY